These 10 T cell receptor beta chains share one sample of origin, sequenced in a study of shared clonotypes between healthy human individuals (dated by TCRdb to 2020 to 2021). The receptor library was made with the immunoSEQ multiplex PCR assay. TCRdb mirrors the immuneACCESS table, restricted to in-frame sequences. Some clones are absent from its copies; in checked studies, under half trace to an unresolved V gene, and the reason for the others is unknown. This sample has about 2,200,000 clones in its table, and about 92% of those were observed once. The ten largest clonotypes hold 1.5% to 2% of the sample. CD8 naive samples were CD45RO-negative cells positively selected for CCR7, giving a CD45RA+CCR7+ population that excluded TemRA cells. Sequenced input: naive CD8+ T cells from PBMCs. The cell subset or site label corresponds to: CD45RA+CCR7+. Source of these receptors: a man between 18 and 29 years old in good health. Some clones in this sample may be carry-over from other donors' samples.

This clone was counted a few times. Other DNA variants within this sample encode the same CDR3. The chain couples TRBV27 to TRBJ2-7, with D possibly being TRBD2 (5 bases). The V gene lost 0 bases and the J gene lost 0 bases, with 6 bases spanning the gap. The CDR3 sequence is 14 residues long. In germline, CDR1 is MNHEY, CDR2 SMNVEV (reference sequence). CDR3 coding DNA: TGTGCCAGCAGTTTATCGGGGAGCTCCTACGAGCAGTACTTC. This sequence encodes CASSLSGSSYEQYF.

The chain is built from TRBV5-4 and TRBJ1-2, with a tentative D call TRBD1 (6 bases). Germline V gene sequence: CDR1 SGHNT, CDR2 YYREEE (reference sequence). V lost 2 bases and J 8 bases, leaving 19 bases between the germline ends. The CDR3 has 15 residues. The CDR3 DNA reads TGTGCCAGCAGCTTATGGGACATCCGACCCCCCGGCTACACCTTC. Its protein is CASSLWDIRPPGYTF.

V gene TRBV6-5 combines with J gene TRBJ1-2; the D is unclear. Germline values: CDR1 MNHEY, CDR2 SVGAGI. Trimming cost V 4 bases and J 3 bases, with 9 bases left between them. The CDR3 consists of 13 residues. CDR3 DNA: TGTGCCAGCAGTTTTCAGGCAGACTATGGCTACACCTTC. It codes for CASSFQADYGYTF.

The chain has TRBV6-6 and TRBJ1-5; D gene uncertain. The CDR3 is made up of 15 amino acids. V was clipped by 6 bases and J by 2 bases, with 14 bases between them. The V gene's germline CDR1 is MNHNY and CDR2 SVGAGI (reference sequence). The chain's CDR3 is CASSPVYLGNQPQHF. CDR3 coding DNA: TGTGCCAGCAGCCCCGTATACTTGGGCAATCAGCCCCAGCATTTT.

Notes on this clone: One end of the junction is discordant with germline, which a read error may explain. The chain has TRBV6-1 and TRBJ2-7, with TRBD1 matching 7 bases. The CDR3 sequence is 12 residues long. Looked up from germline, CDR1 is MNHNS and CDR2 is SASEGT. CDR3 protein: CASSGQGRKGKF. The CDR3, as DNA: TGTGCCAGCAGTGGACAGGGCCGTAAGGGAAAATTC.

The chain couples TRBV6-6 to TRBJ1-1, with D perhaps matching TRBD1 (5 bases). The CDR3 totals 14 residues. Germline CDR1 MNHNY, CDR2 SVGAGI (reference sequence). Trimming pared 0 bases from V and 4 bases from J, leaving 9 bases between. CDR3 coding DNA: TGTGCCAGCAGTTACTCCCCAGGGTTCACTGAAGCTTTCTTT. This gives the protein CASSYSPGFTEAFF.

The J gene is TRBJ2-5, the V gene TRBV12-5; TRBD2 agrees at 14 bases. The CDR3 is 16 amino acids. Germline V lookup: CDR1 LGHNT, CDR2 FRNRAP. J was trimmed by 2 bases and V by 7 bases; bases with no gene match: 6. The CDR3 sequence: CASARGTSGRQETQYF. The CDR3 coding sequence is TGTGCTAGTGCCCGAGGGACTAGCGGGAGACAAGAGACCCAGTACTTC.

This clone showed up just a few times. V usage is TRBV28 and J usage is TRBJ1-4, with D hard to call. Germline V CDR1 and CDR2: MDHEN, SYDVKM. Trimming removed 2 bases at V and 5 bases at J, with 9 bases between. The CDR3 consists of 14 residues. CDR3 sequence: CASSLRLTNEKLFF. The CDR3 nucleotides are TGTGCCAGCAGTTTAAGGCTTACCAATGAAAAACTGTTTTTT.

The rearrangement uses TRBV27 and TRBJ2-7; 7 bases map to TRBD1. J was trimmed by 4 bases and V by 4 bases; bases with no gene match: 10. The CDR3 extends over 15 amino acids. Per germline, CDR1 MNHEY and CDR2 SMNVEV (reference sequence). CDR3 sequence (DNA): TGTGCCAGCAGTTCGCAGACAGGGCTGCAATACGAGCAGTACTTC. As protein: CASSSQTGLQYEQYF.

The V and J genes are TRBV4-1 and TRBJ2-4, with D unresolved. CDR1 and CDR2 (germline): MGHRA, YSYEKL. Trimming cost V 2 bases and J 0 bases, with 14 bases left between them. The CDR3 is 17 residues long. The CDR3 loop is CASSQLSLVLAKNIQYF. In DNA form, the CDR3 reads TGCGCCAGCAGCCAACTCTCTTTGGTTCTAGCCAAAAACATTCAGTACTTC.